These T cell receptor beta chains were read from a single sample in a study of cytotoxic CD8 clonotypes in ibrutinib-treated CLL. Here immunoSEQ multiplex PCR was the method, and the copy in TCRdb shows in-frame clones only, minus some. The table shows some 150,000 clones, with 77% occurring only once. Sample: PBMCs, taken after 12 months of ibrutinib treatment. The source is a human donor with chronic lymphocytic leukemia. Each CDR3 is given with its conserved first and last residue. A D gene is named only where the DNA matches it firmly. Only some rows state a clone size, as once, few, many or a class for expanded clones.

v_gene,abundance,d_gene,j_gene,CDR3aa,CDR3nt
TRBV7-9,NA,TRBD1,TRBJ1-3,CASSSNGQGGGNTIYF,TGTGCCAGCAGCTCCAATGGACAGGGCGGAGGAAACACCATATATTTT
TRBV2,NA,NA,TRBJ1-5,CASSSDIPGSTQPQHF,TGTGCCAGCAGTTCCGATATTCCAGGTTCTACTCAGCCCCAGCATTTT
TRBV6-5,NA,NA,TRBJ1-5,CASSPSIPIVPFF,TGTGCCAGCAGTCCGAGTATCCCAATCGTCCCCTTTTTT
TRBV28,NA,NA,TRBJ2-7,CAAPEGGRGLHEQYF,TGTGCCGCCCCCGAGGGGGGCAGGGGCCTCCACGAGCAGTACTTC
TRBV19,many,NA,TRBJ1-2,CASSTISYSAGYTF,TGTGCCAGTAGTACCATATCGTACTCTGCGGGCTACACCTTC
TRBV27,NA,NA,TRBJ2-1,CASSRGPWDEQFF,TGTGCCAGCAGTAGGGGACCCTGGGATGAGCAGTTCTTC
TRBV15,NA,NA,TRBJ2-1,CATSRDVGPREEQFF,TGTGCCACCAGCAGAGATGTCGGGCCACGGGAGGAGCAGTTCTTC
TRBV5-4,NA,TRBD2,TRBJ2-1,CARSLATSGKHEDEQFF,TGTGCCAGAAGCTTGGCCACCAGCGGGAAACACGAGGATGAGCAGTTCTTC
TRBV10-3,NA,NA,TRBJ2-1,CAISRGGSYNEQFF,TGTGCCATCAGTAGGGGGGGCTCCTACAATGAGCAGTTCTTC
TRBV7-6,NA,TRBD1,TRBJ2-7,CASSSLQGADEQYF,TGTGCCAGCAGCTCGTTACAGGGGGCGGATGAGCAGTACTTC
TRBV6-5,NA,TRBD2,TRBJ2-7,CASSYGGGQQYF,TGTGCCAGCAGTTACGGGGGGGGACAGCAGTACTTC
TRBV12-5,NA,TRBD2,TRBJ2-1,CASGLPGLAGVSTIRDEQFF,TGTGCTAGTGGTTTGCCGGGACTAGCGGGAGTTTCAACCATACGGGATGAGCAGTTCTTC
TRBV7-9,few,NA,TRBJ1-1,CASSSSVGSAFF,TGTGCCAGCAGCTCCTCCGTGGGTTCGGCTTTCTTT
TRBV6-6,NA,NA,TRBJ2-7,CASSYLGEPSYEQYF,TGTGCCAGCAGTTACTTGGGGGAGCCCTCCTACGAGCAGTACTTC
TRBV19,once,NA,TRBJ2-3,CASSITNTQYF,TGTGCCAGTAGTATAACGAATACGCAGTATTTT